This T cell receptor (beta chain) emerged from a study of breast tumors, draining lymph nodes, adjacent tissues. A note on this clonotype: Its antigen is undetermined. The junction departs from the called germline gene at one end, perhaps through a read error.

Germline V gene lookup returns CDR1 SGHNT and CDR2 YYREEE (reference sequence). The CDR3 is 14 amino acids. From the multiplex PCR reads, TCRdb called clonotypes with MiXCR, one entry per CDR3 protein. The table includes 20,000 to 25,000 distinct CDR3 sequences, approximately 48% detected once. Regarding the study as a whole: Luminal-like breast cancer showed significantly greater tumor-nontumor repertoire similarity than basal-like breast cancer did.

The clonotype was recovered from a female donor with breast cancer. Some clones in this sample may be carry-over from other donors' samples. Sequencing was carried out using breast tumor tissue. The gene calls are TRBV5-4 and TRBJ2-3; no clear D. The CDR3 bases are TGTGCCAGCAGCTATTCGGACCACACAGATACGCGGCATTTT. Its protein is CASSYSDHTDTRHF.